A selection of T cell receptor beta chains follows, all from one sample in a study of blood T cell repertoires in COVID-19. Sequencing was performed with immunoSEQ multiplex PCR; in TCRdb, only in-frame clones are kept and a portion is missing. The sample lists approximately 450,000 clones, 75% to 90% seen once, with about 4.5% in the top ten. Material for sequencing was peripheral blood. The receptors were gathered from a woman in her twenties or thirties with acute or convalescent COVID-19. Each CDR3 is given with its conserved first and last residue. The order of the fields is V gene, clone size, J gene, CDR3 length, D gene, CDR3 DNA, CDR3 protein. The D gene is left open where the match is weak. A clone size is listed for some rows: how often the clone was seen (once, few, many), or a class if it is expanded.

>TRBV2|.|TRBJ2-4|14|.
TGTGCCAGCACCGGTCGACAGTCCAAAAACATTCAGTACTTC
CASTGRQSKNIQYF
>TRBV28|once|TRBJ2-7|12|.
TGTGCCGCAGGGGAGAAGGCCTACGAGCAGTACTTC
CAAGEKAYEQYF
>TRBV28|.|TRBJ1-6|14|.
TGTGCCAGCAGTTTACGGGGTGTTGGCTCACCCCTCCACTTT
CASSLRGVGSPLHF
>TRBV11-2|.|TRBJ1-1|13|TRBD1
TGTGCCAGCATCGGACAGGCCGACACTGAAGCTTTCTTT
CASIGQADTEAFF
>TRBV28|.|TRBJ1-1|15|.
TGTGCCAGCAGTGCCAACTCAGGGGTCTACACTGAAGCTTTCTTT
CASSANSGVYTEAFF
>TRBV3-1/TRBV3-2|.|TRBJ2-7|15|.
TGTGCCAGCAGCCAAGTGACAGAAGGGGTCTACGAGCAGTACTTC
CASSQVTEGVYEQYF
>TRBV30|.|TRBJ1-1|16|.
TGTGCCTGGAGTGTACGAGGGGGTCGCATGAACACTGAAGCTTTCTTT
CAWSVRGGRMNTEAFF
>TRBV7-2|.|TRBJ2-2|17|TRBD2
TGTGCCAGCAGCTCCCCGGGACTAGCGGGGGCTGGCGGGGAGCTGTTTTTT
CASSSPGLAGAGGELFF
>TRBV19|.|TRBJ1-2|16|TRBD1
TGTGCCAGTAGTGTAACAGGGGTTGGAATTATGGGCGGCTACACCTTC
CASSVTGVGIMGGYTF
>TRBV30|.|TRBJ1-6|14|.
TGTGCCTGGAGCCTCGGGGGGTTAGGTTCACCCCTCCACTTT
CAWSLGGLGSPLHF
>TRBV3-1/TRBV3-2|.|TRBJ2-1|15|.
TGTGCCAGCAGCCAAGTGGCCAGAATATACAATGAGCAGTTCTTC
CASSQVARIYNEQFF
>TRBV30|.|TRBJ2-5|12|.
TGTGCCTGGAGTAGTTCGGAAGAGACCCAGTACTTC
CAWSSSEETQYF
>TRBV5-1|.|TRBJ2-1|12|.
TGCGCCAGCAGGTTAGGGGTTGGTGAGCAGTTCTTC
CASRLGVGEQFF
>TRBV14|.|TRBJ1-2|13|.
TGTGCCAGCAGCCTTGGCAGTTACTATGGCTACACCTTC
CASSLGSYYGYTF
>TRBV10-1|.|TRBJ1-5|16|TRBD1
TGCGCCAGCAAGCCACAGGGGCCCAATAGCAATCAGCCCCAGCATTTT
CASKPQGPNSNQPQHF
>TRBV29-1|.|TRBJ1-4|15|.
TGCAGCGTTTTCTTCGGGTCGACCTTAGAGGAAAAACTGTTTTTT
CSVFFGSTLEEKLFF
>TRBV5-6|.|TRBJ2-2|16|TRBD2
TGTGCCAGCAGCCTTCCGACTAGCGGGAACACCGGGGAGCTGTTTTTT
CASSLPTSGNTGELFF
>TRBV11-2|.|TRBJ2-1|18|TRBD2
TGTGCCAGCAGCTTAGACCCCATCCTTAGCGGGGGGCACAATGAGCAGTTCTTC
CASSLDPILSGGHNEQFF
>TRBV7-8|.|TRBJ2-1|12|.
TGTGCCAGCAGCCCCGCCTACAATGAGCAGTTCTTC
CASSPAYNEQFF
>TRBV5-6|few|TRBJ1-5|14|TRBD1
TGTGCCAGCAGCTGGGGGACAGGTGGTCAGCCCCAGCATTTT
CASSWGTGGQPQHF
>TRBV12-5|.|TRBJ2-5|13|.
TGTGCTAGTGGACCAACAGGGTTGGGGACCCAGTACTTC
CASGPTGLGTQYF
>TRBV6-1|.|TRBJ1-3|15|TRBD1
TGTGCCAGCAGATTCCTTCGACAGGGGAGTGATCCCATATATTTT
CASRFLRQGSDPIYF
>TRBV29-1|.|TRBJ2-7|12|.
TGCAGCGTTGTGGTCAGGGGCTACGAGCAGTACTTC
CSVVVRGYEQYF
>TRBV4-1|.|TRBJ2-7|14|TRBD2
TGCGCCAGCAGCCCAGGGACTAGCGGCTACGAGCAGTACTTC
CASSPGTSGYEQYF
>TRBV7-9|.|TRBJ1-1|17|TRBD1
TGTGCCAGCAGCTTGATCTTGGGGACAGGGGAGAACACTGAAGCTTTCTTT
CASSLILGTGENTEAFF
>TRBV2|.|TRBJ1-1|14|.
TGTGCCAGCAGTGTCCGGGGCCGGGGGACTGAAGCTTTCTTT
CASSVRGRGTEAFF
>TRBV5-1|.|TRBJ1-4|14|.
TGCGCCAGCAGAAAAACGGCAACTAATGAAAAACTGTTTTTT
CASRKTATNEKLFF
>TRBV29-1|.|TRBJ2-7|12|TRBD1
TGCAGCATCGGACAGGACCCCTACGAGCAGTACTTC
CSIGQDPYEQYF
>TRBV2|.|TRBJ1-2|15|.
TGTGCCAGCAGTAGATTACAGGGTTATGGCTATGGCTACACCTTC
CASSRLQGYGYGYTF
>TRBV5-6|.|TRBJ1-6|16|TRBD1
TGTGCCAGCAGCTCGGGACAGGGGAACTATAATTCACCCCTCCACTTT
CASSSGQGNYNSPLHF
>TRBV3-1/TRBV3-2|once|TRBJ1-6|13|.
TGTGCCAGCAGTAGCTCCTATAATTCACCCCTCCACTTT
CASSSSYNSPLHF
>TRBV5-6|.|TRBJ1-1|13|.
TGTGCCAGCAGCTTGCTCAGGAACACTGAAGCTTTCTTT
CASSLLRNTEAFF
>TRBV19|.|TRBJ2-1|15|.
TGTGCCAGTAGCCCCCTCGCCGCGGGGCCCAATGAGCAGTTCTTC
CASSPLAAGPNEQFF
>TRBV11-2|.|TRBJ1-2|15|.
TGTGCCAGCAGCTTAGATCGAGGCAAAAACTATGGCTACACCTTC
CASSLDRGKNYGYTF
>TRBV28|.|TRBJ2-1|12|.
TGTGCCAGCAGTTTATCAGTCAATGAGCAGTTCTTC
CASSLSVNEQFF
>TRBV7-6|.|TRBJ2-7|14|TRBD2
TGTGCCAGCAGCCTTAGCGGGGGTGATTACGAGCAGTACTTC
CASSLSGGDYEQYF
>TRBV4-1|.|TRBJ1-4|13|.
TGCGCCAGCAGCCAATTACATATTGAAAAACTGTTTTTT
CASSQLHIEKLFF
>TRBV19|.|TRBJ1-5|14|.
TGTGCCAGTAGTACGACGGGGGTGACCCAGCCCCAGCATTTT
CASSTTGVTQPQHF
>TRBV10-3|.|TRBJ1-1|17|TRBD1
TGTGCCATCAGTGAGACGACAGGGCGAAGTTCCAACACTGAAGCTTTCTTT
CAISETTGRSSNTEAFF
>TRBV2|.|TRBJ2-3|16|TRBD2
TGTGCCTCCAAAGATTGGTATGGGAGGGGCACAGATACGCAGTATTTT
CASKDWYGRGTDTQYF
>TRBV6-5|.|TRBJ1-1|15|TRBD1
TGTGCCAGCAACTTCAGGGGGCAGGTGAACACTGAAGCTTTCTTT
CASNFRGQVNTEAFF
>TRBV19|.|TRBJ1-1|13|.
TGTGCCAGTAGTATGGTCACTAACACTGAAGCTTTCTTT
CASSMVTNTEAFF
>TRBV6-6|.|TRBJ1-6|14|.
TGTGCCAGCAGTTACTCTGGGGGCGATTCACCCCTCCACTTT
CASSYSGGDSPLHF
>TRBV7-6|.|TRBJ2-1|15|.
TGTGCCAGCAGCTTCACAGGGTTCGCGTTACATGAGCAGTTCTTC
CASSFTGFALHEQFF
>TRBV5-5|.|TRBJ1-1|14|.
TGTGCCAGCAGCTTGGGACTCGTTAGGACTGAAGCTTTCTTT
CASSLGLVRTEAFF
>TRBV23-1|.|TRBJ2-1|15|.
TGCGCCAGCAGTCTCACGAAACAGGTTCTCAATGAGCAGTTCTTC
CASSLTKQVLNEQFF
>TRBV10-2|once|TRBJ2-5|14|.
TGCGCCAGCAGTGAGCGGACAGATAAAGAGACCCAGTACTTC
CASSERTDKETQYF